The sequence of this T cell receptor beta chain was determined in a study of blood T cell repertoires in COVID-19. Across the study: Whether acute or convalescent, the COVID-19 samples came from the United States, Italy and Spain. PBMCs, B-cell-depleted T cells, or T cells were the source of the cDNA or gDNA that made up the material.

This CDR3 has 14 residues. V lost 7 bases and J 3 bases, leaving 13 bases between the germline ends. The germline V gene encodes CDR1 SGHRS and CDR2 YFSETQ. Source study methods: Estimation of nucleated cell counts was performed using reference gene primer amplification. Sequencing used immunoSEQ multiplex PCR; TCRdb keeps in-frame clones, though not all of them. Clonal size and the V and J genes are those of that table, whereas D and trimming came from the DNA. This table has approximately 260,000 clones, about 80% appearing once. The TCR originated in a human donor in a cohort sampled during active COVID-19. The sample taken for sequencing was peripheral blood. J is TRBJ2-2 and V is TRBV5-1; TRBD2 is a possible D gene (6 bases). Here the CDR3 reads CASHGEVYTGELFF. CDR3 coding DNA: TGCGCCAGCCACGGGGAGGTCTACACCGGGGAGCTGTTTTTT. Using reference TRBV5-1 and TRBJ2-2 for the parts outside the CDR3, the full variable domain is KAGVTQTPRYLIKTRGQQVTLSCSPISGHRSVSWYQQTPGQGLQFLFEYFSETQRNKGNFPGRFSGRQFSNSRSEMNVSTLELGDSALYLCASHGEVYTGELFFGEGSRLTVL.